In this sample, the clone carrying this T cell receptor (beta chain) turned up a few times. Germline CDR1 and CDR2: PRHDT and FYEKMQ (reference sequence). V lost 0 bases, J lost 7 bases, and 3 bases stayed unmatched. There are 15 residues in the CDR3. Sequencing used immunoSEQ multiplex PCR; TCRdb keeps in-frame clones, though not all of them. The table shows 250,000 to 350,000 clones, with 60% to 80% occurring only once. The sample is drawn from a study of cytotoxic CD8 clonotypes in ibrutinib-treated CLL. V is TRBV13 and J is TRBJ2-3; 11 positions agree with TRBD2. The sample in question was PBMCs, obtained at disease progression, from a patient treated with ibrutinib. This clonotype was sampled from a human donor with chronic lymphocytic leukemia. CDR3 protein: CASSLGLAGAHTQYF. CDR3 DNA: TGTGCCAGCAGCTTAGGACTAGCGGGAGCACATACGCAGTATTTT.